This T cell receptor beta chain was obtained from a study of molecular identifiers for immune sequencing clone quantification. Study-level results: Effector cells had over 99% of their molecules in clones above 20 RNA copies, while naive cells had under 1%.

Naive CD8 libraries came from around 18,000 to 910,000 sorted cells with 10%, 30% or 50% RNA. In the sort, naive CD8 T cells were defined as CD8+CD4-CCR7+CD45RA+. This clonotype has a handful of counts. Its cognate antigen is unknown. Both previously described methods and listed TCR primers were employed to make bulk TCR libraries. MiXCR, run by TCRdb on the PCR reads, gives a single entry per CDR3 protein. The repertoire holds 40,000 to 65,000 distinct CDR3 sequences, with just over 35% as singletons. The length of the CDR3 is 15 residues. V lost 7 bases and J 3 bases, leaving 19 bases between the germline ends.

The TCR originated in a human donor in good health. Some libraries in this study had Jurkat cell RNA spiked in. The sample comprised naive CD8+ T cells from blood, with Jurkat cell RNA spiked in. The subset denotes: FACS-sorted CD8+CD4-CCR7+CD45RA+ naive T cells. The V and J genes are TRBV12-3 or TRBV12-4 and TRBJ2-7; TRBD1 or TRBD2 may be the D gene (5 bases each). CDR3 sequence reads: CASTRGLLGVYEQYF. CDR3 DNA: TGTGCCAGCACCCGAGGACTGTTAGGGGTCTACGAGCAGTACTTC.